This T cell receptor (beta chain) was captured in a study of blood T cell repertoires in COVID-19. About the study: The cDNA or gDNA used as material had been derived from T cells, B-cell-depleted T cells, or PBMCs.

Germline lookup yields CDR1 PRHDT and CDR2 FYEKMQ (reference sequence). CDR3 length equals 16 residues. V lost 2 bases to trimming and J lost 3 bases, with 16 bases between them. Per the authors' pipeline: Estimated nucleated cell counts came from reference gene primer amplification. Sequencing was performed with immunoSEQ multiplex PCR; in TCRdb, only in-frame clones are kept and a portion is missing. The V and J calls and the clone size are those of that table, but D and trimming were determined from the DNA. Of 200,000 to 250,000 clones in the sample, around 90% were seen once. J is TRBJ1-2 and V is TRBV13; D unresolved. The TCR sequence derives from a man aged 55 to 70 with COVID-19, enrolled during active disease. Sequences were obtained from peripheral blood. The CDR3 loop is CASSLSGSPLYYGYTF. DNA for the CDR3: TGTGCCAGCAGCTTATCGGGGAGCCCCCTCTACTATGGCTACACCTTC. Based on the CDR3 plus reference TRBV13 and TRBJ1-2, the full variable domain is AAGVIQSPRHLIKEKRETATLKCYPIPRHDTVYWYQQGPGQDPQFLISFYEKMQSDKGSIPDRFSAQQFSDYHSELNMSSLELGDSALYFCASSLSGSPLYYGYTFGSGTRLTVV.